The clone carrying this T cell receptor beta chain has more than one count but fewer than ten. The sample is drawn from a study of T-cell reconstitution after alpha-beta-depleted transplantation in children. This CDR3 spans 16 amino acids. V lost 1 base, J lost 1 base, and 4 bases stayed unmatched. Germline assignment: CDR1 SGHTA and CDR2 FQGNSA. The library targeted TCRbeta and was prepared with unique molecular identifiers. TCRdb processed the PCR reads anew with MiXCR; each CDR3 protein has one entry. The repertoire holds just over 70,000 distinct CDR3 sequences, with about 7.3% as singletons. The rearrangement joins TRBV7-2 to TRBJ2-3; TRBD2 matches at 8 bases. The receptor was isolated from a human donor who donated a stem cell graft to a child with acute lymphoblastic leukemia. The specimen was PBMCs from the stem cell graft donor, collected from the stem cell graft. The CDR3 DNA is TGTGCCAGCAGCTTAGTGGCGACTAGCGGCACAGATACGCAGTATTTT. This gives the protein CASSLVATSGTDTQYF.